These 2 T cell receptor beta chains were sequenced from one sample in a study of blood T cells in healthy people across ages. A sample-barcoded 5' primer and a J-beta primer mix were used in a second PCR of roughly 6 to 12 cycles. TCRdb recomputed calls from the 5' RACE reads with MiXCR, one row per CDR3 protein. The repertoire consists of about 800,000 distinct CDR3 sequences, with 58% occurring once and the leading ten covering 22%. The sequenced sample consisted of blood. These receptors were taken from a man aged 25-40 years in good health.

The chain links TRBV10-1 to TRBJ2-5; a possible D gene is TRBD1 (6 bases). From germline, CDR1 is WNHNN and CDR2 SYGVQD (reference sequence). The CDR3 is made up of 14 amino acids. The V end lost 6 bases, the J end lost 1 base, and 12 bases lay between the germline ends. The CDR3: CASSNGQFQETQYF. CDR3 sequence (DNA): TGCGCCAGCAGCAACGGACAGTTCCAAGAGACCCAGTACTTC.

The rearrangement joins TRBV7-2 to TRBJ2-7; no clear D gene. Trimming left V 1 base short and J 2 bases short, with 12 bases between. Germline assignment: CDR1 SGHTA and CDR2 FQGNSA. The length of the CDR3 is 15 residues. CDR3 bases: TGTGCCAGCAGCTTAGAAGGCGGCAGGACCTACGAGCAGTACTTC. This gives the protein CASSLEGGRTYEQYF.